The 31 T cell receptor beta chains below all came from one sample that was sequenced in a study of a mutant IDH1 vaccine in newly diagnosed glioma. Time point indicated: baseline, week 1 (first vaccination visit). The sample's treatment: pre-vaccination baseline after standard-of-care therapy. Some clones are missing from TCRdb's copy, which holds only in-frame ones; the method was immunoSEQ multiplex PCR. Of approximately 70,000 clones in the sample, about four fifths were seen once. This material consisted of PBMCs, taken from a glioma patient treated with radiotherapy, temozolomide or both. Receptor source: a man between 50 and 59 years old with glioma.

The V and J genes are TRBV7-9 and TRBJ2-7; 11 bases align to TRBD2. The CDR3 covers 14 residues. Germline V CDR1 and CDR2: SEHNR, FQNEAQ (reference sequence). The V segment lost 6 bases and the J segment 2 bases; nucleotides outside the gene matches: 3. This chain's CDR3 is CASSYSGGAYEQYF. The DNA for the CDR3 is TGTGCCAGCAGTTATAGCGGGGGGGCCTACGAGCAGTACTTC. The whole variable domain, remainder taken from reference TRBV7-9 and TRBJ2-7, is DTGVSQNPRHKITKRGQNVTFRCDPISEHNRLYWYRQTLGQGPEFLTYFQNEAQLEKSRLLSDRFSAERPKGSFSTLEIQRTEQGDSAMYLCASSYSGGAYEQYFGPGTRLTVT.

The rearrangement links TRBV7-9 to TRBJ2-1; TRBD1 is a possible D gene (6 bases). The CDR3 contains 15 residues. Germline-derived CDR1 and CDR2 are SEHNR and FQNEAQ (reference sequence). The V end was cut by 5 bases, the J end by 4 bases, with 15 bases between. CDR3 amino acids: CASSPGTRDYNEQFF. DNA for the CDR3: TGTGCCAGCAGCCCCGGGACAAGAGATTACAATGAGCAGTTCTTC.

This chain joins TRBV19 and TRBJ1-6; 9 positions agree with TRBD1. V dropped 3 bases and J dropped 7; count of bases not matched to a gene: 10. The CDR3 covers 17 residues. Per germline, CDR1 LNHDA and CDR2 SQIVND (reference sequence). The CDR3 DNA is TGTGCCAGTAGTATCCACCTTATACAGGGGGCGAATTCACCCCTCCACTTT. It codes for CASSIHLIQGANSPLHF.

V usage is TRBV18 and J usage is TRBJ2-4, with D perhaps assigned TRBD1 or TRBD2 (5 bases each). The ends were cut back, 2 bases at V and 0 bases at J, with 14 bases in the middle. There are 17 residues in the CDR3. The germline V gene has CDR1 KGHSH and CDR2 LQKENI. Here the CDR3 DNA reads TGTGCCAGCTCACCAACGAGGGACCCCACAGCCAAAAACATTCAGTACTTC. Translating gives CASSPTRDPTAKNIQYF.

The rearrangement uses TRBV10-2 and TRBJ1-4; TRBD1 is a possible D gene (5 bases). CDR1 and CDR2 (germline): WSHSY, SAAADI. V shed 6 bases and J shed 5 bases, with 19 bases lying between them. This CDR3 comprises 16 residues. CDR3 amino acids: CASRAFALTVNEKLFF. The CDR3 DNA sequence: TGCGCCAGCAGGGCTTTCGCCTTGACAGTAAATGAAAAACTGTTTTTT.

This chain connects TRBV4-2 to TRBJ1-2, with TRBD1 identical over 7 bases. Germline CDR1 is LGHNA and CDR2 is YNFKEQ. There are 14 residues in the CDR3. J was trimmed by 4 bases and V by 3 bases; bases with no gene match: 5. This CDR3 is CASSQGQSGYGYTF. CDR3 nucleotide sequence: TGTGCCAGCAGCCAGGGACAGTCAGGCTATGGCTACACCTTC.

The rearrangement uses TRBV6-5 and TRBJ1-2, with 12 bases matching TRBD1. The CDR3 consists of 15 residues. From germline, CDR1 is MNHEY and CDR2 SVGAGI. The V and J ends lost 4 bases and 6 bases, in that order; junction bases with no gene match: 6. DNA of the CDR3: TGTGCCAGCAGTTTCTCCGGGACAGGGGGCAATGGCTACACCTTC. This encodes CASSFSGTGGNGYTF.

The rearrangement links TRBV6-1 to TRBJ2-4; D gene ambiguous. The ends were cut back, 1 base at V and 4 bases at J, with 11 bases in the middle. The germline gives CDR1 MNHNS, CDR2 SASEGT. This CDR3 is 15 amino acids long. The CDR3 loop reads CASSEGSLGKNIQYF. In DNA, the CDR3 is TGTGCCAGCAGTGAAGGAAGTCTCGGGAAAAACATTCAGTACTTC.

This rearrangement joins TRBV7-8 to TRBJ1-1, with D possibly TRBD1 on 6 matching bases. V was shortened by 2 bases and J by 6 bases, with 16 bases between the two germline ends. Germline V gives CDR1 SGHVS, CDR2 FQNEAQ. The CDR3 is 15 residues long. CDR3 coding DNA: TGTGCCAGCAGCTTACAAACAGGGACTTTGGCTGAAGCTTTCTTT. Translation: CASSLQTGTLAEAFF.

CDR3 loop: CASSRRTGRVNSGNTIYF. CDR3 nucleotide sequence: TGTGCCAGCAGCCGAAGGACAGGACGCGTAAACTCTGGAAACACCATATATTTT. The rearrangement uses TRBV5-4 and TRBJ1-3, with TRBD1 matching 7 bases. Germline V gives CDR1 SGHNT, CDR2 YYREEE (reference sequence). The CDR3 totals 18 residues. Trimming removed 4 bases from V and 0 bases from J; junction bases left unmatched: 13.

The chain uses TRBV5-4 and TRBJ2-5; 7 bases are a match to TRBD1. CDR1 is SGHNT, CDR2 YYREEE, per germline (reference sequence). The CDR3 spans 14 residues. J was trimmed by 2 bases and V by 4 bases; bases with no gene match: 5. CDR3 protein: CASSAPGQQETQYF. In nucleotides, the CDR3 is TGTGCCAGCAGCGCCCCGGGACAGCAAGAGACCCAGTACTTC.

The CDR3, as DNA: TGTGCCAGCTCACCACAGTGGGGTTCCTACGAGCAGTACTTC. Protein sequence: CASSPQWGSYEQYF. This chain links TRBV18 with TRBJ2-7; D is ambiguous. V was trimmed by 1 base and J by 1 base, leaving 8 bases between them. The CDR3 is 14 amino acids. Germline V gene lookup returns CDR1 KGHSH and CDR2 LQKENI.

The chain recombines TRBV30 with TRBJ2-1; 8 nucleotides match TRBD1. Germline V gene sequence: CDR1 GTSNPN, CDR2 SVGIG (reference sequence). The CDR3 is 15 residues long. V shed 1 base, J shed 9 bases, and the junction held 11 bases outside the gene matches. CDR3 in DNA: TGTGCCTGGAGTGGCTACAACAGGGGGGTGGGTGAGCAGTTCTTC. Translation gives CAWSGYNRGVGEQFF.

The chain employs TRBV7-2 and TRBJ1-2, with TRBD1 matching over 8 bases. CDR3 length: 14 residues. V was clipped by 5 bases and J by 4 bases; unmatched bases: 6. Germline V gene data show CDR1 as SGHTA and CDR2 as FQGNSA. The CDR3 DNA reads TGTGCCAGCAGCCGGGACAGGATCGGCTATGGCTACACCTTC. Its protein product is CASSRDRIGYGYTF.

About this clone itself: A read error may account for a junction end that differs from germline. The J gene is TRBJ2-7, the V gene TRBV9; 8 positions match TRBD2. This CDR3 region has 13 residues. Per the germline V gene, CDR1 is SGDLS and CDR2 is YYNGEE. The CDR3 is CASSAGGEGNPHF. The CDR3 DNA reads TGTGCCAGCAGCGCCGGGGGGGAAGGGAACCCCCACTTC.

This clone was counted only a few times. The chain couples TRBV19 to TRBJ1-5, with TRBD1 as a possible D gene (5 bases). This CDR3 has 15 amino acids. Deletions cut 4 bases from V and 6 bases from J, with 16 bases between. Germline V gives CDR1 LNHDA, CDR2 SQIVND (reference sequence). The CDR3 region is CASSTPRAMGQPQHF. Here the CDR3 DNA reads TGTGCCAGTAGTACCCCCAGGGCTATGGGTCAGCCCCAGCATTTT.

J is TRBJ2-1 and V is TRBV7-9; unclear D gene. The V end lost 3 bases, the J end lost 8 bases, and 11 bases lay between the germline ends. Germline CDR1 and CDR2: SEHNR and FQNEAQ (reference sequence). CDR3 length: 13 residues. In DNA form, the CDR3 reads TGTGCCAGCAGCTTCGACCACCCAGATGAGCAGTTCTTC. Its translation: CASSFDHPDEQFF.

The rearrangement joins TRBV7-9 to TRBJ2-7, with D perhaps TRBD1 (7 bases). This CDR3 comprises 18 residues. Germline V lookup: CDR1 SEHNR, CDR2 FQNEAQ (reference sequence). Trimming removed 4 bases from V and 5 bases from J, with 27 bases in between. The CDR3 region is CASSSRQGGKGLWDEQYF. CDR3 in DNA: TGTGCCAGCAGCTCCAGACAGGGCGGGAAGGGTCTTTGGGACGAGCAGTACTTC.

The V gene is TRBV29-1, the J gene TRBJ2-7; 8 nucleotides agree with TRBD2. This CDR3 has 13 residues. Trimming took 6 bases from V and 1 from J; bases not matched to a gene: 5. Germline V gene lookup returns CDR1 SQVTM and CDR2 ANQGSEA. This CDR3 reads CSVGGGMSYEQYF. The CDR3 nucleotides are TGCAGCGTCGGGGGGGGGATGTCCTACGAGCAGTACTTC.

This chain uses TRBV5-1 with TRBJ2-2, with D unclear. CDR3 length: 14 amino acids. V was shortened by 0 bases and J by 4 bases, with 7 bases between the two germline ends. Germline CDR1 and CDR2: SGHRS and YFSETQ. CDR3 amino acids: CASSLAARTGELFF. CDR3 DNA sequence: TGCGCCAGCAGCTTGGCCGCGCGCACCGGGGAGCTGTTTTTT.

The chain links TRBV5-6 to TRBJ2-1, with 9 nucleotides matching TRBD2. Looked up from germline, CDR1 is SGHDT and CDR2 is YYEEEE. The V gene end was trimmed by 3 bases and the J gene end by 9 bases; junction bases not matched to a gene: 10. The CDR3 contains 15 residues. Here the CDR3 reads CASSSGLAGAFEQFF. The CDR3 DNA is TGTGCCAGCAGCTCGGGACTAGCTGGGGCATTTGAGCAGTTCTTC.

The chain links TRBV7-2 to TRBJ1-5; D uncertain. Trimming took 4 bases from V and 4 from J, leaving 8 bases between them. The germline V gene encodes CDR1 SGHTA and CDR2 FQGNSA. This CDR3 spans 13 amino acids. The CDR3 spells CASSYRRNQPQHF. CDR3 bases: TGTGCCAGCAGCTATCGACGGAATCAGCCCCAGCATTTT.

This sequence joins TRBV10-1 and TRBJ2-7; the D is unclear. The CDR3 contains 14 residues. The germline V gene has CDR1 WNHNN and CDR2 SYGVQD (reference sequence). The germline V and J ends were trimmed by 5 bases and 2 bases, with 13 bases remaining between them. CDR3 bases: TGCGCCAGCAGTTCAGCAGACCATCCCTACGAGCAGTACTTC. It encodes CASSSADHPYEQYF.

This chain connects TRBV2 to TRBJ2-7, with TRBD1 matching 10 bases. Germline CDR1 and CDR2: SNHLY and FYNNEI. Trimming took 5 bases from V and 5 from J; bases not matched to a gene: 9. The CDR3 length is 15 residues. The DNA of the CDR3 is TGTGCCAGCAGTTATCAGGGACAGGGGAAGAACGAGCAGTACTTC. It translates to CASSYQGQGKNEQYF.

The chain employs TRBV25-1 and TRBJ2-1, with D possibly TRBD2 on 5 matching bases. This CDR3 region has 11 residues. The germline gives CDR1 MGHDK, CDR2 SYGVNS. V was trimmed by 8 bases and J by 10 bases, leaving 12 bases between them. DNA for the CDR3: TGTGCCAGCGGCACGGGATGGGAGCAGTTCTTC. Protein: CASGTGWEQFF.

The chain joins TRBV19 to TRBJ2-7, with 8 bases identical to TRBD1. CDR3 length: 13 amino acids. Germline trimming cut 5 bases from V and 3 bases from J; bases unmatched to any gene: 3. Germline CDR1 and CDR2: LNHDA and SQIVND (reference sequence). The CDR3 region is CASSLTGVYEQYF. CDR3 nucleotide sequence: TGTGCCAGTAGTTTGACAGGGGTCTACGAGCAGTACTTC. Supplemented by reference TRBV19 and TRBJ2-7, the full variable domain reads DGGITQSPKYLFRKEGQNVTLSCEQNLNHDAMYWYRQDPGQGLRLIYYSQIVNDFQKGDIAEGYSVSREKKESFPLTVTSAQKNPTAFYLCASSLTGVYEQYFGPGTRLTVT.

This clone was counted between two and nine times. V gene TRBV5-1 combines with J gene TRBJ1-5; D might be TRBD1 (5 bases). V gave up 2 bases and J gave up 2 bases, with 11 bases separating them. CDR1 is SGHRS and CDR2 is YFSETQ in the germline V gene. This CDR3 region has 15 residues. The CDR3 sequence: CASSFSGGGNQPQHF. The DNA for the CDR3 is TGCGCCAGCAGCTTCTCCGGGGGTGGCAATCAGCCCCAGCATTTT.

This chain links TRBV7-8 with TRBJ1-5; perhaps TRBD1 as D (5 bases). V dropped 1 base and J dropped 4 bases, with 17 bases sitting between them. This CDR3 is 17 amino acids long. Per germline, CDR1 SGHVS and CDR2 FQNEAQ. CDR3 loop: CASSLGSSPRENQPQHF. The CDR3 DNA reads as TGTGCCAGCAGCTTAGGGTCTTCGCCCAGGGAGAATCAGCCCCAGCATTTT.

The V call is TRBV29-1, the J call TRBJ2-5, with 10 nucleotides matching TRBD1. Germline V CDR1 and CDR2: SQVTM, ANQGSEA. The CDR3 spans 15 residues. V lost 8 bases, J lost 5 bases, and 14 bases stayed unmatched. In DNA, the CDR3 is TGCAGCCTACAATCCGGGACAGGGGTGGGCGAGACCCAGTACTTC. This gives the protein CSLQSGTGVGETQYF.

In this sample, this clone turned up once. V gene TRBV18 combines with J gene TRBJ2-7; TRBD2 matches at 11 bases. In germline, CDR1 is KGHSH, CDR2 LQKENI. The V gene end was trimmed by 2 bases and the J gene end by 6 bases; junction bases not matched to a gene: 12. CDR3 length: 17 residues. The CDR3 coding sequence is TGTGCCAGCTCACCAGTTACCATTAGCGGGGGGGCCGCCGAGCAGTACTTC. As protein: CASSPVTISGGAAEQYF.

Points on this clone: Germline is not matched at one junction end, which may reflect a read error. The chain couples TRBV7-7 to TRBJ2-1; the D is unclear. The CDR3 contains 16 residues. Germline values: CDR1 SSHAT, CDR2 FNYEAQ (reference sequence). The CDR3 is CASSLVETSSYNEQFF. In nucleotides, the CDR3 is TGTGCTAGCAGCTTAGTAGAAACCAGCTCCTACAATGAGCAGTTCTTC.